The source of this T cell receptor beta chain is a study of blood T cells in healthy people across ages. RNA extraction gave at least 5.5 micrograms of total RNA per sample. Details on this clonotype: Antigen: not known.

The germline V gene has CDR1 DFQATT and CDR2 SNEGSKA (reference sequence). The CDR3 sequence is 19 residues long. V lost 5 bases to trimming and J lost 1 base; unmatched junction nucleotides: 13. Alongside a J-beta primer mix, a sample-barcoded 5' primer served in a second PCR lasting about 7 to 11 cycles. Every sample gave at least 2.5 million paired-end reads containing CDR3. TCRdb reprocessed the 5' RACE reads via MiXCR and lists one record per CDR3 protein. The repertoire has just over 1 million distinct CDR3 sequences, 40% to 45% of them found once; the top ten carry over 15%. Study conclusions and caveats: A roughly linear fall in TCR beta diversity per million T cells was seen with increasing age.

Sequenced material: blood. V gene TRBV20-1 combines with J gene TRBJ2-1; 14 bases map to TRBD2. This TCR was recovered from a woman aged 60-75 years in good health. The CDR3 region is CSADPGLAGAMNSYNEQFF. CDR3 DNA: TGCAGTGCTGACCCGGGACTAGCGGGGGCTATGAATTCCTACAATGAGCAGTTCTTC.